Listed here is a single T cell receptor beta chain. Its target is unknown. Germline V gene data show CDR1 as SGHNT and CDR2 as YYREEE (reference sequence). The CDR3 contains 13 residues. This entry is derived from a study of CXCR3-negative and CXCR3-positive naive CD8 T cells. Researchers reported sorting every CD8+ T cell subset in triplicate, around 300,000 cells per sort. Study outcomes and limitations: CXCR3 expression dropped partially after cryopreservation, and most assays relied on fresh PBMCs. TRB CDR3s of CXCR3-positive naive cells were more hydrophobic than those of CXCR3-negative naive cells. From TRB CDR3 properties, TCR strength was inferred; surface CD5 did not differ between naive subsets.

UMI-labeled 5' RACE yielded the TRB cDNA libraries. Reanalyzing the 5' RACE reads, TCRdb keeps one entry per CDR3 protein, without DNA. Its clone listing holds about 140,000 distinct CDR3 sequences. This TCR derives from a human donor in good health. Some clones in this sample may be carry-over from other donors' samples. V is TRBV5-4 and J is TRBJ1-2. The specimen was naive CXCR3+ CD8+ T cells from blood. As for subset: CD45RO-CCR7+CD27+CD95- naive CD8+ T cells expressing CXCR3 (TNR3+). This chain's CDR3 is CASSHNANYGYTF.